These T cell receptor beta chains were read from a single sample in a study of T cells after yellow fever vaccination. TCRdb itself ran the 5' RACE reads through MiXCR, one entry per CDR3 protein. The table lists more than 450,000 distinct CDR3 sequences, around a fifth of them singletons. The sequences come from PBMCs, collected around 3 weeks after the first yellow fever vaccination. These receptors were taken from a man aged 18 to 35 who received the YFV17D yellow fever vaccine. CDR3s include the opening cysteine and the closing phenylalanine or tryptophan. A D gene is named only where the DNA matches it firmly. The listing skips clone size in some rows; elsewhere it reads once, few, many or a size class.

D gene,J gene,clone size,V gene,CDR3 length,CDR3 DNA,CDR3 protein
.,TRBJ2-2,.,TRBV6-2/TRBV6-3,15,TGTGCCAGCAGTTACCCCTCCGGGACTACCGGGGAGCTGTTTTTT,CASSYPSGTTGELFF
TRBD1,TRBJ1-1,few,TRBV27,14,TGTGCCAGCAGCCCCCTCGGGACAGGCACTGAAGCTTTCTTT,CASSPLGTGTEAFF
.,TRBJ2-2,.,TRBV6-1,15,TGTGCCAGCAGTAAGCTCGGTTGGGACACCGGGGAGCTGTTTTTT,CASSKLGWDTGELFF
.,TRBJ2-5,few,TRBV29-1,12,TGCAGCGTACATACAGGAGAAGAGACCCAGTACTTC,CSVHTGEETQYF
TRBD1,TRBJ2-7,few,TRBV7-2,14,TGTGCCAGCAGCCCCTGGACAGGCCCCAGGGAGCAGTACTTC,CASSPWTGPREQYF
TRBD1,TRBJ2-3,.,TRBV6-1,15,TGTGCCAGCAGAGACGGGACAGGGGATACAGATACGCAGTATTTT,CASRDGTGDTDTQYF
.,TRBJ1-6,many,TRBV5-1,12,TGCGCCAGCAGCTTGGGGGATTCACCCCTCCACTTT,CASSLGDSPLHF
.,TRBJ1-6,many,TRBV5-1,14,TGCGCCAGCAGCTTGGAGCAGCTAAATTCACCCCTCCACTTT,CASSLEQLNSPLHF
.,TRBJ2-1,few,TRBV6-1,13,TGTGCCAGCACGACGGGCGATTACAATGAGCAGTTCTTC,CASTTGDYNEQFF
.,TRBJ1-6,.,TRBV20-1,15,TGCAGTGCTAGTGGGGCAGCCGAACCGAATTCACCCCTCCACTTT,CSASGAAEPNSPLHF
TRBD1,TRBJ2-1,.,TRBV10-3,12,TGTGCCACAGGGACAGGTGCGGATGAGCAGTTCTTC,CATGTGADEQFF
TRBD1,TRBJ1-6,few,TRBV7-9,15,TGTGCCAGCAGCCGTACGGGACAGGGGAATTCACCCCTCCACTTT,CASSRTGQGNSPLHF
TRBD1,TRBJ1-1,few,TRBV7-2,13,TGTGTCCAGGCTAAGACAGGGTCTACTGAAGCTTTCTTT,CVQAKTGSTEAFF
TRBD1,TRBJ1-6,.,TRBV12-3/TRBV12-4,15,TGTGCCAGCAGTTTGAACAGGGGGAGGGGTTCACCCCTCCACTTT,CASSLNRGRGSPLHF
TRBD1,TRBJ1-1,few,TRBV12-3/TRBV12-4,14,TGTGCCAGCAGTGACCGACAGGGGAACCCTGAAGCTTTCTTT,CASSDRQGNPEAFF
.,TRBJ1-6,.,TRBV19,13,TGTGCCATCCAGAGAAATGCTGTCTCACCCCTCCACTTT,CAIQRNAVSPLHF
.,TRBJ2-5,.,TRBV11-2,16,TGTGCCAGCAGCTTCGACAGGACTGCACGACAAGAGACCCAGTACTTC,CASSFDRTARQETQYF
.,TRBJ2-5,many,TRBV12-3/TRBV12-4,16,TGTGCCAGCAGTCCTTACGGGATTCAGTCCGGGGAGACCCAGTACTTC,CASSPYGIQSGETQYF
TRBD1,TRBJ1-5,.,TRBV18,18,TGTGCCAGCCTAACCGGGACAGGGGGCTTCGATAGCAATCAGCCCCAGCATTTT,CASLTGTGGFDSNQPQHF
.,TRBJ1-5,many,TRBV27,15,TGTGCCAGCAGTTTAGTTGGGGGGACGAATCAGCCCCAGCATTTT,CASSLVGGTNQPQHF
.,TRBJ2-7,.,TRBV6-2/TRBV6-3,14,TGTGCCACCCTTTCCCGGGGGACCCTTACGAAGCAGTACTTC,CATLSRGTLTKQYF
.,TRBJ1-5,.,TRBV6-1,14,TGTGCCAGCACCTCATTAGGGAGGAATCAGCCCCAGCATTTT,CASTSLGRNQPQHF
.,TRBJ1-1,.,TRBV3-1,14,TGTGCCAGCAGCCATTTTTTAGCTGGGACTGAAGCTTTCTTT,CASSHFLAGTEAFF
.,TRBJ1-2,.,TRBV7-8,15,TGTGCCAGCAGAAACACAGGGACCTATCAGGATGGCTACACCTTC,CASRNTGTYQDGYTF
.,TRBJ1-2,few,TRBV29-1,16,TGCAGCGTTGAATATTATGTACCAGGGTCCAACTATGGCTACACCTTC,CSVEYYVPGSNYGYTF
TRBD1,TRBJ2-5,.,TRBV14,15,TGTGCCAGCAGCCAACCAGGGGGCGCGGGGGAGACCCAGTACTTC,CASSQPGGAGETQYF
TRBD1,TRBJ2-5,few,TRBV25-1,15,TGTGCCAGCAGTGAAGGTCGAGGGGGCGGAGAGACCCAGTACTTC,CASSEGRGGGETQYF